The T cell receptor beta chain under discussion was sequenced for a study of Ad26.COV2.S vaccination and SARS-CoV-2 variants. Across the whole study: Vaccine-arm donor from the placebo-controlled COV1001 Ad26.COV2.S trial. Study-wide results and limits: Marked by substantial breadth, spike-specific CD8+ and CD4+ T cell responses were reportedly seen after vaccination. Vaccine and placebo recipients had similar non-spike TCR breadth.

Concerning this clone itself: What it binds is unknown.

The method was immunoSEQ multiplex PCR; TCRdb's version includes in-frame clones alone and lacks a portion of them. The data hold about 680,000 clones, with 80% to 90% observed a single time. Treatment of the sample: roughly 19 received Ad26.COV2.S at low or high dose, single or two shots; about 5 received placebo; per-sample allocation not given. After the first vaccine or placebo injection, samples were drawn on day 63. An Ad26 vector that expressed Wuhan-strain SARS-CoV-2 spike constituted the vaccine. This receptor was identified in a person between 18 and 59 years old who received the Ad26.COV2.S COVID-19 vaccine or a placebo. The sequences come from peripheral blood, collected in a trial of Ad26.COV2.S vaccine versus placebo.

The CDR3 DNA is TGTGCCAGCAGCTTAGGGTTCGTCGCGGGAGGGACTGAAGCTTTCTTT. Translation: CASSLGFVAGGTEAFF. The V gene is TRBV7-2, the J gene TRBJ1-1, with no clear D. In germline, CDR1 is SGHTA, CDR2 FQGNSA. Trimming pared 1 base from V and 5 bases from J, leaving 17 bases between. The CDR3 runs to 16 residues.